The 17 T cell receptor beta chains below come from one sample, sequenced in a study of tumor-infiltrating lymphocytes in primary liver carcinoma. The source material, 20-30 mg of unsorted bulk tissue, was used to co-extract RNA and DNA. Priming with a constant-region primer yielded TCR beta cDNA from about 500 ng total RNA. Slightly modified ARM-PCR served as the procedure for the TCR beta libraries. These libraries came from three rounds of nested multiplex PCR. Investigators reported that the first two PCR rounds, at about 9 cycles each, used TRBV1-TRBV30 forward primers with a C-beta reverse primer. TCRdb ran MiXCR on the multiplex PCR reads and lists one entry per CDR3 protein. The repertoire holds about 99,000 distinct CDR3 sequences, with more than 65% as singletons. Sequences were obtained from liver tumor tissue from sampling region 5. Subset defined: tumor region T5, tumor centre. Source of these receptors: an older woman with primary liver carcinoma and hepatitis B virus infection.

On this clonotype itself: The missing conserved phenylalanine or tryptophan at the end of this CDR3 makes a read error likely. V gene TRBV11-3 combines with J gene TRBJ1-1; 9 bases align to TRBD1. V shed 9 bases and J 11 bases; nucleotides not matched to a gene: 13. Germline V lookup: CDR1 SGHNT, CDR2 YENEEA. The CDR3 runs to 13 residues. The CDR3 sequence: CASGRLDRGLAFS. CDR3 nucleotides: TGTGCCAGTGGCCGATTGGACAGGGGATTGGCTTTCTCT.

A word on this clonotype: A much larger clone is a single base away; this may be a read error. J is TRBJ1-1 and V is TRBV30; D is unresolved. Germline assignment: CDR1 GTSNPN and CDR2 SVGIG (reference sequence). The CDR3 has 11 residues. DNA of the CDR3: TGTGCCTGGAGCCCTACAATTGAAGCTGTCTTT. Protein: CAWSPTIEAVF.

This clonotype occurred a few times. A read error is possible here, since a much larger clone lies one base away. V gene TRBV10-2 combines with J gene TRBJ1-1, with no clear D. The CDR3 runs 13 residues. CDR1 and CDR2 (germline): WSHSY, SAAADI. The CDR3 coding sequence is TGCGCCAGCACCCCCAGTGGGAACACTGAAGCTTCCTTT. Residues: CASTPSGNTEASF.

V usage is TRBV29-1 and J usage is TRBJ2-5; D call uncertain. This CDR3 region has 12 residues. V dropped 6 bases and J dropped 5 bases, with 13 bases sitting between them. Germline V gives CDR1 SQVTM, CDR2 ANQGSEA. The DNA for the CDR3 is TGCAGCGTCTACTCTATCTGGGAGACCCAGTACTTC. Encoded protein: CSVYSIWETQYF.

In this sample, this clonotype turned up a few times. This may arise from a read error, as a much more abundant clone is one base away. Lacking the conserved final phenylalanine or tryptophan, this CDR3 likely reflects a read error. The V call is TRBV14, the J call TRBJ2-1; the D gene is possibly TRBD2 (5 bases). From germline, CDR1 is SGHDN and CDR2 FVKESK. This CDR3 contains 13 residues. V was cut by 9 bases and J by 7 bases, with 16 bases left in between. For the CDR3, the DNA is TGTGCCAGTGAGAAGGCGGGCGCGAATGAGCAGTTCCTC. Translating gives CASEKAGANEQFL.

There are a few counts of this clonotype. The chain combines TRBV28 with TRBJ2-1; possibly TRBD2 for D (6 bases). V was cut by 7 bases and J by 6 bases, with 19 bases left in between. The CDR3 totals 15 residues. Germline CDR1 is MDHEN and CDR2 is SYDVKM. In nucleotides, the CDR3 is TGTGCCAGCAAGTCGGGACTGGTATTATCCAATGAGCAGTTCTTC. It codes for CASKSGLVLSNEQFF.

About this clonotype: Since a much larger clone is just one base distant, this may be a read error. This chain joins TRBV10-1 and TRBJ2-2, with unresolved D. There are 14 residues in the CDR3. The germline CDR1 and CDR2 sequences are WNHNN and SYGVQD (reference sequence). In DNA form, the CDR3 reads TGCGCCATCAGTGGTCGTCGGAACACCGGGGAGCTGTTTTTT. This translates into CAISGRRNTGELFF.

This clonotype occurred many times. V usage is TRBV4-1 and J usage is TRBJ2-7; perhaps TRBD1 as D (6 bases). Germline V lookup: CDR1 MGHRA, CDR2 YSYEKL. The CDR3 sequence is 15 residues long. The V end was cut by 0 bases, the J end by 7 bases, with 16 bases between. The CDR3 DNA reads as TGCGCCAGCAGCCAAGACGGCACAGGGTTAGGAGAGCAGTACTTC. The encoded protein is CASSQDGTGLGEQYF.

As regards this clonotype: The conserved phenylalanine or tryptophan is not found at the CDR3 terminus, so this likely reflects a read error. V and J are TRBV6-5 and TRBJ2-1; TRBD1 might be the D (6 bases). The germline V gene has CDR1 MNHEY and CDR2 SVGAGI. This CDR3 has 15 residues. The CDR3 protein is CGSSYGTRGVNEQFI. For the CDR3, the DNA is TGTGGCAGCAGTTACGGGACCAGGGGAGTCAATGAGCAGTTCATC.

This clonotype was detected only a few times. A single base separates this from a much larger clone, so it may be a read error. The CDR3: CASTRSATEALF. The CDR3 coding sequence is TGTGCCAGCACGAGGTCGGCCACTGAAGCTCTCTTT. The gene calls are TRBV12-3 or TRBV12-4 and TRBJ1-1; D is unclear. This CDR3 has 12 residues.

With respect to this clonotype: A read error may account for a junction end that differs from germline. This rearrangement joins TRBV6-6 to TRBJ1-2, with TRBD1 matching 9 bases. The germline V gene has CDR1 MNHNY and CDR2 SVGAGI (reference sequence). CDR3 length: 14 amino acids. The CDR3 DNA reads TGCGCCAGCAGTAACAGGGGGCGCGTTCATGGCTACACCTTC. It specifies CASSNRGRVHGYTF.

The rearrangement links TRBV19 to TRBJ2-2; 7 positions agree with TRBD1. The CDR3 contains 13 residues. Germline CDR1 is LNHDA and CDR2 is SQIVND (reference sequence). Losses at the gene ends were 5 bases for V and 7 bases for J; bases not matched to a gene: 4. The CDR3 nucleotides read TGTGCCAGTAGTCCCCGGGACAGCGGGGAGCTGTTTTTT. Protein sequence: CASSPRDSGELFF.

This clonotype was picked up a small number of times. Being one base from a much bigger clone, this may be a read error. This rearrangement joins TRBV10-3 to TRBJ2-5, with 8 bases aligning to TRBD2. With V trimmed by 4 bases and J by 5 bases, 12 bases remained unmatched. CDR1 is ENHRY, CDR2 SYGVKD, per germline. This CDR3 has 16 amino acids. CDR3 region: CAISVPRPGGGETQYF. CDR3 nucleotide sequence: TGTGCCATCAGTGTCCCTCGACCGGGCGGGGGGGAGACCCAGTACTTC.

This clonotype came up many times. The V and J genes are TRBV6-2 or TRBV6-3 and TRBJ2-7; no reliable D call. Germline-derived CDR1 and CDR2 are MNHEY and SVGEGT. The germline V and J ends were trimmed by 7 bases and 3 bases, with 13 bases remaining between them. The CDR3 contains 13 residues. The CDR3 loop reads CASTVPPSYEQYF. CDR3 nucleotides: TGTGCCAGCACGGTGCCGCCGAGCTACGAGCAGTACTTC.

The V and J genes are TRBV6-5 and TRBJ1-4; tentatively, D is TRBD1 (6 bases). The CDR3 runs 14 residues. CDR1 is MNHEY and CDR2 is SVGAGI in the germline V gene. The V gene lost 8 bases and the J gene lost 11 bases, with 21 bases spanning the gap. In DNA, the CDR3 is TGTGCCAGCGGTTGGACAGCAACTGACGAGAAACTGTTTTTT. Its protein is CASGWTATDEKLFF.

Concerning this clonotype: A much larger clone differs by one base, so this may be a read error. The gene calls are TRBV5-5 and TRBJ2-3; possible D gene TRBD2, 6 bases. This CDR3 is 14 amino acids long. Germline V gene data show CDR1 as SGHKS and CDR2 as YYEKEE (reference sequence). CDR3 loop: CASRSGLSIDTQYF. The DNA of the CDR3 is TGTGCCAGCAGGTCGGGACTCAGCATAGATACGCAGTATTTT.

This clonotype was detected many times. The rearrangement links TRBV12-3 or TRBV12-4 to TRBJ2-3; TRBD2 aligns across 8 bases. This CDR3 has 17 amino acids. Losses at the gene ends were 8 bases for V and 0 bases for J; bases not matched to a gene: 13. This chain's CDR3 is CASRAQRGLTSTDTQYF. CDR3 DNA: TGTGCCAGCCGTGCCCAGCGGGGGCTTACTAGCACAGATACGCAGTATTTT.